Following are 11 T cell receptor beta chains from one sample sequenced in a study of cytomegalovirus exposure and HLA in healthy donors. The PCR ran on 60 Vbeta and 13 Jbeta primers. Assay used: immunoSEQ multiplex PCR; TCRdb lists only in-frame clones, some missing. The data contain about 190,000 clones, roughly 80% of them singletons. The sequenced sample consisted of PBMCs. These receptors were collected from a woman between 18 and 29 years old in good health and CMV-seronegative.

V gene TRBV7-3 combines with J gene TRBJ2-5, with D possibly TRBD1 on 5 matching bases. Trimming pared 4 bases from V and 7 bases from J, leaving 10 bases between. The CDR3 consists of 12 residues. Per the germline V gene, CDR1 is SGHTA and CDR2 is FQGTGA. CDR3 region: CASSSWGGTQYF. CDR3 bases: TGTGCCAGCAGCTCCTGGGGCGGGACCCAGTACTTC.

This rearrangement joins TRBV6-5 to TRBJ1-5, with D perhaps matching TRBD1 (5 bases). V dropped 2 bases and J dropped 7 bases, with 15 bases sitting between them. Germline V CDR1 and CDR2: MNHEY, SVGAGI. The CDR3 sequence is 15 residues long. The CDR3 loop is CASSYSGGREQPQHF. CDR3 nucleotides: TGTGCCAGCAGTTACAGCGGGGGGAGAGAGCAGCCCCAGCATTTT.

Here the CDR3 reads CASSEGSGWAYEQYF. Written as DNA, the CDR3 is TGTGCCAGCAGTGAAGGAAGCGGGTGGGCTTACGAGCAGTACTTC. The chain carries TRBV6-1 and TRBJ2-7, with D perhaps matching TRBD2 (6 bases). V lost 1 base and J 4 bases, leaving 14 bases between the germline ends. The germline CDR1 and CDR2 sequences are MNHNS and SASEGT. This CDR3 is 15 amino acids long.

The CDR3 spells CASSLRRVDIETQYF. The DNA of the CDR3 is TGTGCCAGCAGTCTCCGACGGGTTGATATCGAGACCCAGTACTTC. This chain joins TRBV27 and TRBJ2-5; no clear D gene. Germline loops: CDR1 MNHEY, CDR2 SMNVEV (reference sequence). Trimming removed 5 bases from V and 5 bases from J, with 18 bases in between. The length of the CDR3 is 15 residues.

This chain uses TRBV19 with TRBJ1-5, with a possible D match to TRBD1 (5 bases). The CDR3 extends over 14 amino acids. V was trimmed by 5 bases and J by 4 bases, leaving 12 bases between them. The germline V gene encodes CDR1 LNHDA and CDR2 SQIVND (reference sequence). CDR3 residues: CASSVQGRNQPQHF. DNA of the CDR3: TGTGCCAGTAGTGTGCAGGGTAGGAATCAGCCCCAGCATTTT.

This rearrangement joins TRBV5-1 to TRBJ1-2; D uncertain. The V gene's germline CDR1 is SGHRS and CDR2 YFSETQ. The CDR3 covers 15 residues. V lost 0 bases and J 2 bases, leaving 11 bases between the germline ends. CDR3 nucleotide sequence: TGCGCCAGCAGCTTGGGTGGTGAGGGCAACTATGGCTACACCTTC. Amino acid sequence: CASSLGGEGNYGYTF.

This rearrangement joins TRBV18 to TRBJ1-1; possibly TRBD1 for D (6 bases). Germline CDR1 reads KGHSH; CDR2 reads LQKENI. V lost 3 bases, J lost 1 base, and 9 bases lay in between. The CDR3 length is 14 residues. The CDR3 spells CASSPQGPNTEAFF. The CDR3 region has the DNA TGTGCCAGCTCACCCCAGGGGCCGAACACTGAAGCTTTCTTT.

The V gene is TRBV30, the J gene TRBJ2-7; 10 bases agree with TRBD1. Germline V gene data show CDR1 as GTSNPN and CDR2 as SVGIG (reference sequence). The CDR3 spans 14 residues. V trimming: 4 bases; J trimming: 2 bases; junction bases outside the gene matches: 5. CDR3 in DNA: TGTGCCTGGACCTCGGGGACAGGGGCCTACGAGCAGTACTTC. It yields the protein CAWTSGTGAYEQYF.

The chain couples TRBV2 to TRBJ1-5; 7 nucleotides match TRBD1. Germline V CDR1 and CDR2: SNHLY, FYNNEI. The V gene end was trimmed by 0 bases and the J gene end by 4 bases; junction bases not matched to a gene: 9. The CDR3 length is 17 residues. CDR3 loop: CASSEAPTVRGNQPQHF. As DNA, the CDR3 is TGTGCCAGCAGTGAAGCGCCCACTGTCAGGGGGAATCAGCCCCAGCATTTT.

This chain connects TRBV6-5 to TRBJ2-2; perhaps TRBD2 as D (5 bases). Germline CDR1 is MNHEY and CDR2 is SVGAGI. The CDR3 length is 16 residues. Trimming took off 0 bases at V and 2 bases at J, with 10 bases between the two ends. This chain's CDR3 is CASSYSFSDNTGELFF. The CDR3 DNA sequence: TGTGCCAGCAGTTACTCGTTTAGCGATAACACCGGGGAGCTGTTTTTT.

The V gene is TRBV10-3, the J gene TRBJ2-5; D perhaps matches TRBD1 (5 bases). The CDR3 has 13 residues. V was shortened by 5 bases and J by 3 bases, with 10 bases between the two germline ends. Germline lookup yields CDR1 ENHRY and CDR2 SYGVKD. The CDR3 DNA follows: TGTGCCATCAGTATGGGCAGGGAAGAGACCCAGTACTTC. Encoded protein: CAISMGREETQYF.